The rows below give T cell receptor beta chains drawn from one sample of a study of T cell changes during pregnancy in multiple sclerosis. Profiled with immunoSEQ multiplex PCR; TCRdb holds only in-frame clones, not every one. The table records about 14,000 clones, roughly 84% of them present only once. The source material was CD8+ T cells from peripheral blood mononuclear cells, sampled after pregnancy. These receptors all come from a female donor in good health, enrolled as a control in a pregnancy study. Both conserved end residues are part of each CDR3. A D gene is named only where the DNA matches it firmly. Size is stated for part of the rows, as once, few or many counts, or as a class when the clone is expanded.

TRBV6-5,TRBJ2-5,-,-,CASSFADRRQETQYF,TGTGCCAGCAGTTTCGCCGACAGGCGCCAAGAGACCCAGTACTTC
TRBV2,TRBJ2-1,-,-,CASSEPGLEQFF,TGTGCCAGCAGTGAACCGGGACTTGAGCAGTTCTTC
TRBV10-3,TRBJ2-1,-,-,CAIRRDQYNEQFF,TGTGCCATCAGGAGGGATCAATACAATGAGCAGTTCTTC
TRBV6-5,TRBJ2-4,-,-,CASSYSGDIQYF,TGTGCCAGCAGTTACTCGGGAGACATTCAGTACTTC
TRBV5-6,TRBJ1-1,-,-,CASSPPGLEGTEAFF,TGTGCCAGCAGTCCTCCCGGCCTGGAGGGTACTGAAGCTTTCTTT
TRBV6-1,TRBJ1-2,-,-,CASSEALGESYGYTF,TGTGCCAGCAGTGAAGCGCTCGGAGAAAGCTATGGCTACACCTTC
TRBV4-1,TRBJ1-5,TRBD1,-,CASSLQGEVQPQHF,TGCGCCAGCAGCTTACAGGGGGAGGTGCAGCCCCAGCATTTT
TRBV5-8,TRBJ1-1,TRBD1,-,CASSDRVVSTEAFF,TGTGCCAGCAGCGACAGGGTTGTGAGCACTGAAGCTTTCTTT
TRBV10-3,TRBJ1-5,-,-,CAISDKSNQPQHF,TGTGCCATCAGCGACAAGTCCAATCAGCCCCAGCATTTT
TRBV18,TRBJ2-7,-,many,CASSPVRNYEQYF,TGTGCCAGCTCACCGGTCAGGAACTACGAGCAGTACTTC
TRBV30,TRBJ2-1,-,few,CAWGPLGSYSYNEQFF,TGTGCCTGGGGGCCTCTCGGGAGTTACTCCTACAATGAGCAGTTCTTC
TRBV7-2,TRBJ1-1,TRBD1,-,CASSYTTGPEAFF,TGTGCCAGCAGCTACACGACAGGGCCTGAAGCTTTCTTT
TRBV6-1,TRBJ2-5,-,-,CASSGQQQETQYF,TGTGCCAGCAGCGGTCAACAGCAAGAGACCCAGTACTTC
TRBV15,TRBJ2-7,-,-,CATSRERAFRGEQYF,TGTGCCACCAGCAGAGAACGCGCTTTCAGGGGCGAGCAGTACTTC
TRBV7-2,TRBJ2-5,TRBD2,-,CASSLEAGGLLETQYF,TGTGCCAGCAGCTTGGAGGCGGGGGGGCTTTTAGAGACCCAGTACTTC
TRBV6-5,TRBJ1-2,-,-,CASSYPGYYGYTF,TGTGCCAGCAGTTACCCCGGGTATTACGGCTACACCTTC
TRBV10-1,TRBJ2-1,TRBD1,-,CASSETGTGSYNEQFF,TGCGCCAGCAGTGAGACCGGGACAGGCTCCTACAATGAGCAGTTCTTC